The 20 T cell receptor beta chains reported below all come from one sample, sequenced in a study of shared clonotypes between healthy human individuals. Measured with immunoSEQ multiplex PCR; TCRdb has only the in-frame clones, and not every one. This sample yields about half a million clones, of which 70% to 80% are seen a single time; 12% belongs to the top ten. What was sequenced was PBMCs. The receptor set was obtained from a middle-aged woman in good health. Some clones in this sample may be carry-over from other donors' samples.

Note on this clone: It may be a read error: a sequence one base away is much more abundant. This sequence joins TRBV19 and TRBJ1-1; 7 nucleotides line up with TRBD1. J gave up 1 base and V 1 base, and 0 bases lay outside the gene matches. The CDR3 is made up of 14 amino acids. Looked up from germline, CDR1 is LNHDA and CDR2 is SQIVND (reference sequence). CDR3 residues: CASSIGQGNTEAFF. The CDR3 DNA sequence: TGTGCCAGTAGTATAGGACAGGGGAACACTGAAGCTTTCTTT.

This chain links TRBV7-7 with TRBJ2-5; D not resolved. This CDR3 contains 15 residues. Trimming removed 5 bases from V and 3 bases from J, with 16 bases in between. Per the germline V gene, CDR1 is SSHAT and CDR2 is FNYEAQ (reference sequence). CDR3 sequence reads: CASSPVVGSKETQYF. CDR3 coding DNA: TGTGCCAGCAGCCCCGTTGTGGGCAGCAAAGAGACCCAGTACTTC. The full variable domain, rest sourced from reference TRBV7-7 and TRBJ2-5, is GAGVSQSPRYKVTKRGQDVTLRCDPISSHATLYWYQQALGQGPEFLTYFNYEAQPDKSGLPSDRFSAERPEGSISTLTIQRTEQRDSAMYRCASSPVVGSKETQYFGPGTRLLVL.

V gene TRBV28 combines with J gene TRBJ2-1; TRBD2 matches 10 bases. V lost 3 bases to trimming and J lost 3 bases; unmatched junction nucleotides: 8. The CDR3 contains 17 residues. Germline CDR1 is MDHEN and CDR2 is SYDVKM. The CDR3: CASSFLAGVSFYNEQFF. The CDR3 DNA reads as TGTGCCAGCAGTTTTCTAGCGGGAGTTTCTTTCTACAATGAGCAGTTCTTC.

V gene TRBV28 combines with J gene TRBJ2-1; TRBD2 matches at 11 bases. The CDR3 is made up of 15 amino acids. The V segment lost 4 bases and the J segment 6 bases; nucleotides outside the gene matches: 5. Germline V gene sequence: CDR1 MDHEN, CDR2 SYDVKM. The CDR3 DNA sequence: TGTGCCAGCAGTTCCATCGGACTAGCGGGCAATGAGCAGTTCTTC. Translated: CASSSIGLAGNEQFF.

The V and J genes are TRBV4-2 and TRBJ1-2; no clear D gene. V gave up 3 bases and J gave up 5 bases, with 16 bases separating them. CDR3 size: 15 residues. The germline gives CDR1 LGHNA, CDR2 YNFKEQ. The CDR3 DNA is TGTGCCAGCAGCCAGTTATTGGGCAGCGAATATGGCTACACCTTC. Its translation: CASSQLLGSEYGYTF.

The rearrangement links TRBV4-1 to TRBJ2-1, with 9 bases that match TRBD2. The germline V gene has CDR1 MGHRA and CDR2 YSYEKL. Trimming took 4 bases from V and 3 from J; bases not matched to a gene: 7. The CDR3 sequence is 16 residues long. Written as DNA, the CDR3 is TGCGCCAGCAGCCTCCCTCGGACTAGCGACTACAATGAGCAGTTCTTC. Its protein product is CASSLPRTSDYNEQFF.

About this clone: This likely reflects a read error, since a far larger clone is one base away. The rearrangement uses TRBV19 and TRBJ2-4; D unresolved. The germline V and J ends were trimmed by 5 bases and 8 bases, with 13 bases remaining between them. CDR1 is LNHDA and CDR2 is SQIVND in the germline V gene (reference sequence). This CDR3 spans 13 amino acids. This CDR3 reads CASSVVGSDIQYF. The CDR3 nucleotides are TGTGCCAGTAGTGTAGTAGGGTCGGACATTCAGTACTTC.

V gene TRBV6-7 combines with J gene TRBJ1-2; D not resolved. TRBV6-7 is known as an ORF, though its function is uncertain. V lost 11 bases and J 3 bases, leaving 13 bases between the germline ends. The CDR3 has 12 amino acids. The CDR3 sequence is CALAGNYYGYTF. In nucleotides, the CDR3 is TGTGCCCTCGCAGGAAACTACTATGGCTACACCTTC.

V and J are TRBV7-9 and TRBJ2-1; 9 nucleotides match TRBD2. The CDR3 totals 15 residues. V dropped 1 base and J dropped 7; count of bases not matched to a gene: 5. Per germline, CDR1 SEHNR and CDR2 FQNEAQ (reference sequence). CDR3 DNA: TGTGCCAGCAGCTTAGAGGCGGGAGGGTGGAATGAGCAGTTCTTC. Protein: CASSLEAGGWNEQFF. The whole variable domain, filled in from reference TRBV7-9 and TRBJ2-1, reads DTGVSQNPRHKITKRGQNVTFRCDPISEHNRLYWYRQTLGQGPEFLTYFQNEAQLEKSRLLSDRFSAERPKGSFSTLEIQRTEQGDSAMYLCASSLEAGGWNEQFFGPGTRLTVL.

V and J are TRBV9 and TRBJ2-5; D may be TRBD2 (5 bases). The V end lost 4 bases, the J end lost 1 base, and 11 bases lay between the germline ends. Per germline, CDR1 SGDLS and CDR2 YYNGEE. The CDR3 contains 14 residues. The chain's CDR3 is CASSRDGSQETQYF. The CDR3 nucleotides read TGTGCCAGCAGCCGGGATGGAAGCCAAGAGACCCAGTACTTC.

The V gene is TRBV28, the J gene TRBJ2-6; D is perhaps TRBD1 (6 bases). V was pared by 5 bases and J by 0 bases, with 17 bases between. The CDR3 contains 18 residues. CDR1 MDHEN and CDR2 SYDVKM come from the germline V gene. CDR3 nucleotides: TGTGCCAGCAGTCCAACCCTCGGACAGCCCTCTGGGGCCAACGTCCTGACTTTC. Translating it yields CASSPTLGQPSGANVLTF.

The chain recombines TRBV28 with TRBJ2-3; 8 positions match TRBD2. Trimming at V came to 8 bases and at J to 4 bases, leaving 5 bases not matched to a gene. From germline, CDR1 is MDHEN and CDR2 SYDVKM. The CDR3 covers 13 residues. This CDR3 is CASVGRVSDTQYF. The DNA of the CDR3 is TGTGCCAGCGTCGGGAGGGTCTCAGATACGCAGTATTTT.

This chain links TRBV7-2 with TRBJ2-5; 8 bases agree with TRBD2. The CDR3 runs to 14 residues. With 2 bases clipped from V and 5 bases from J, the junction kept 4 bases outside the gene matches. Germline values: CDR1 SGHTA, CDR2 FQGNSA. Here the CDR3 DNA reads TGTGCCAGCAGCTTATGGCGGGAGGTGGAGACCCAGTACTTC. Translation: CASSLWREVETQYF.

This clone has a single count. This sequence joins TRBV18 and TRBJ2-5; D is ambiguous. Trimming took 1 base from V and 2 from J, leaving 8 bases between them. Germline assignment: CDR1 KGHSH and CDR2 LQKENI. The CDR3 loop spans 14 amino acids. CDR3 DNA: TGTGCCAGCTCACCACAAAAACTTCAAGAGACCCAGTACTTC. Residues: CASSPQKLQETQYF.

V gene TRBV9 combines with J gene TRBJ1-1, with 8 nucleotides matching TRBD1. J was trimmed by 9 bases and V by 3 bases; bases with no gene match: 13. There are 15 residues in the CDR3. From germline, CDR1 is SGDLS and CDR2 YYNGEE. This CDR3 is CASSARGDRTAQAFF. The CDR3 coding sequence is TGTGCCAGCAGCGCGAGGGGGGACAGGACAGCACAAGCTTTCTTT.

The chain uses TRBV28 and TRBJ1-5; 7 bases map to TRBD1. The CDR3 is made up of 14 amino acids. Per germline, CDR1 MDHEN and CDR2 SYDVKM. Trimming removed 4 bases from V and 5 bases from J; junction bases left unmatched: 5. The CDR3 protein is CASSWAGGHQPQHF. The CDR3, as DNA: TGTGCCAGCAGTTGGGCAGGGGGGCATCAGCCCCAGCATTTT. The full variable domain, with the rest looked up from reference TRBV28 and TRBJ1-5, is DVKVTQSSRYLVKRTGEKVFLECVQDMDHENMFWYRQDPGLGLRLIYFSYDVKMKEKGDIPEGYSVSREKKERFSLILESASTNQTSMYLCASSWAGGHQPQHFGDGTRLSIL.

The CDR3 nucleotides are TGTGCCAGCAGTCTCCAAAATCAGGAGGGTGGCTACACCTTC. This encodes CASSLQNQEGGYTF. The chain joins TRBV28 to TRBJ1-2, with unresolved D. There are 14 residues in the CDR3. The V end lost 5 bases, the J end lost 7 bases, and 17 bases lay between the germline ends. The germline V gene has CDR1 MDHEN and CDR2 SYDVKM.

The rearrangement joins TRBV19 to TRBJ2-6, with 7 positions matching TRBD1. The trim removed 3 bases at V and 0 bases at J, leaving 5 bases unmatched. The CDR3 spans 17 residues. Per germline, CDR1 LNHDA and CDR2 SQIVND (reference sequence). The CDR3 sequence is CASSMRQGSSGANVLTF. CDR3 DNA sequence: TGTGCCAGTAGTATGCGACAGGGAAGCTCTGGGGCCAACGTCCTGACTTTC.

The chain combines TRBV4-1 with TRBJ1-2; no definite D call. The CDR3 runs to 16 residues. CDR1 is MGHRA and CDR2 is YSYEKL in the germline V gene. Trimming removed 4 bases from V and 4 bases from J, with 19 bases in between. The CDR3 DNA is TGCGCCAGCAGCCCACGAATCGGGGTCGGGTCCTATGGCTACACCTTC. Amino acids: CASSPRIGVGSYGYTF.

The sample holds a few counts of this clone. The J gene is TRBJ2-1, the V gene TRBV15; unclear D gene. CDR3 length equals 16 residues. Germline V lookup: CDR1 LNHNV, CDR2 YYDKDF (reference sequence). With 2 bases removed from V and 1 base from J, the gap between germline ends came to 12 bases. CDR3 nucleotides: TGTGCCACCAGCAGACCACTCAGTGGGTCCTACAATGAGCAGTTCTTC. This gives the protein CATSRPLSGSYNEQFF.